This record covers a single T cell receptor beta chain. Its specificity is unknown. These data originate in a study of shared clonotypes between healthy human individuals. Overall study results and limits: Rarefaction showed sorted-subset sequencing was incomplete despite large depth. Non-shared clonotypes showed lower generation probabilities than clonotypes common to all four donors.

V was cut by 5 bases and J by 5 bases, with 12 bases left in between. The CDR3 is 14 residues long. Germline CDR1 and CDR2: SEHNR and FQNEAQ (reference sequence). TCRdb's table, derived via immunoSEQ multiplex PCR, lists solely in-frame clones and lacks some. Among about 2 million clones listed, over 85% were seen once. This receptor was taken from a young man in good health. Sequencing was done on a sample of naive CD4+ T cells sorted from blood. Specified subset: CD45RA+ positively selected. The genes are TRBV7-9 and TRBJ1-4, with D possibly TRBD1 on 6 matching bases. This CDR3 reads CASSDDRWNEKLFF. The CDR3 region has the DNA TGTGCCAGCAGCGACGACAGGTGGAATGAAAAACTGTTTTTT.